The T cell receptor beta chain described here comes from a study of cytomegalovirus exposure and HLA in healthy donors. Whole-study results and caveats: Accurate prediction of HLA-A and HLA-B alleles (for most subjects) was reportedly achieved from TCR beta sequences. For TCR beta chains, V- and J-gene trimming was later linked to a missense DCLRE1C variant. It was confirmed in vitro that a few of the CMV-associated chains were specific for CMV antigens.

V lost 5 bases, J lost 2 bases, and 13 bases lay in between. The CDR3 consists of 15 residues. CDR1 and CDR2 from the germline V gene are MNHNS and SASEGT. Comments on this clone: Its antigen is unknown.

In the PCR, 60 Vbeta and 13 Jbeta primers were used. Profiling relied on immunoSEQ multiplex PCR, and the TCRdb table lists in-frame clones only, not all of them. The sample comprises some 150,000 clones, under 80% of which are singletons, and less than 3.5% rests with the top ten. This clonotype was obtained from a male donor in good health and CMV-seronegative. The sequencing sample was made of PBMCs. This chain joins TRBV6-1 and TRBJ1-5, with a weak D call TRBD1 (6 bases). The CDR3 nucleotides are TGTGCCAGCAGTCGACAGGACTGGGGCAATCAGCCCCAGCATTTT. Amino acids: CASSRQDWGNQPQHF.